These 27 T cell receptor beta chains share one sample of origin, sequenced in a study of blood T cells in healthy people across ages. Together with a sample-barcoded 5' primer, a J-beta primer mix was included in a second PCR lasting about 7 to 12 cycles. TCRdb analysed the 5' RACE reads with MiXCR anew, one entry per CDR3 protein. The sample yields more than 700,000 distinct CDR3 sequences, about 53% seen once. Specimen: blood. These TCRs come from a man older than 75 in good health.

The rearrangement joins TRBV20-1 to TRBJ1-2, with D uncertain. The CDR3 runs to 11 residues. Trimming removed 3 bases at V and 8 bases at J, with 10 bases between. CDR1 is DFQATT and CDR2 is SNEGSKA in the germline V gene (reference sequence). The CDR3 loop is CSASHHSGYTF. DNA for the CDR3: TGCAGTGCTAGTCATCATAGCGGCTACACCTTC.

In DNA form, the CDR3 reads TGTGCCAGCAGCATTCTAGCGGGAGGAGTTAATGAGCAGTACTTC. It encodes CASSILAGGVNEQYF. The rearrangement joins TRBV4-2 to TRBJ2-7; TRBD2 matches at 11 bases. V shed 5 bases, J shed 7 bases, and the junction held 10 bases outside the gene matches. The CDR3 runs 15 residues. Germline CDR1 reads LGHNA; CDR2 reads YNFKEQ.

The J gene is TRBJ2-1, the V gene TRBV3-1; D is possibly TRBD1 or TRBD2 (6 bases each). Germline loops: CDR1 LGHDT, CDR2 YNNKEL (reference sequence). The CDR3 loop spans 16 amino acids. V was clipped by 4 bases and J by 8 bases, with 21 bases between them. The CDR3 reads CASSRPAGGLIDEQFF. The CDR3 coding sequence is TGTGCCAGCAGCCGCCCTGCCGGGGGCTTGATCGATGAGCAGTTCTTC.

The chain is built from TRBV18 and TRBJ2-5; D ambiguous. The CDR3 spans 12 residues. The ends were cut back, 1 base at V and 7 bases at J, with 7 bases in the middle. CDR1 KGHSH and CDR2 LQKENI come from the germline V gene. The DNA for the CDR3 is TGTGCCAGCTCACCACTTCTGGGGACCCAGTACTTC. Translation: CASSPLLGTQYF.

The J gene is TRBJ1-5, the V gene TRBV27; 8 bases match TRBD1. From germline, CDR1 is MNHEY and CDR2 SMNVEV (reference sequence). There are 15 residues in the CDR3. J gave up 5 bases and V 6 bases, and 9 bases lay outside the gene matches. In DNA, the CDR3 is TGTGCCAGCAGCCGGGCCCAGGGGGCGCATCAGCCCCAGCATTTT. Protein sequence: CASSRAQGAHQPQHF.

This clonotype was observed a single time. V and J are TRBV12-3 or TRBV12-4 and TRBJ1-2; D unresolved. The CDR3 is 13 amino acids. Trimming removed 5 bases from V and 8 bases from J, with 15 bases in between. CDR3 residues: CASSPRMFTGYTF. CDR3 DNA sequence: TGTGCCAGCAGTCCGCGGATGTTCACGGGCTACACCTTC.

CDR3 residues: CASSNHWTRTSGGLYAYF. The CDR3 bases are TGTGCCAGCAGCAACCATTGGACCCGGACTAGCGGGGGGTTATACGCGTATTTT. The genes are TRBV21-1 and TRBJ2-3; TRBD2, the table's D call, lacks a check against the DNA. TRBV21-1 is labeled a pseudogene. This CDR3 has 18 residues.

V is TRBV27 and J is TRBJ2-1, with TRBD1 identical over 7 bases. Germline V lookup: CDR1 MNHEY, CDR2 SMNVEV (reference sequence). This CDR3 is 15 amino acids long. The ends lost 6 bases at V and 7 bases at J; junction bases unmatched: 12. CDR3 protein: CASSPRQGPLNEQFF. The CDR3 nucleotides read TGTGCCAGCAGCCCCAGACAGGGCCCGTTGAATGAGCAGTTCTTC.

This clonotype appeared once. The chain combines TRBV12-3 or TRBV12-4 with TRBJ1-3; perhaps TRBD1 as D (5 bases). CDR3 length equals 15 residues. V was clipped by 6 bases and J by 2 bases, with 14 bases between them. The CDR3 region has the DNA TGTGCCAGCAGCCCCCTGCGAGGGGCTGGAAACACCATATATTTT. This translates into CASSPLRGAGNTIYF.

The sample holds a few counts of this clonotype. The chain is built from TRBV5-1 and TRBJ2-3; D might be TRBD1 (6 bases). This CDR3 contains 16 residues. V was clipped by 1 base and J by 0 bases, with 12 bases between them. The germline V gene encodes CDR1 SGHRS and CDR2 YFSETQ. The CDR3 DNA sequence: TGCGCCAGCAGCTTGACAGGGTCTCATAGCACAGATACGCAGTATTTT. Translating it yields CASSLTGSHSTDTQYF.

The V and J genes are TRBV14 and TRBJ2-4; 12 nucleotides line up with TRBD2. The end of the DNA is better explained by TRBJ2-5, so the J call may be wrong. This CDR3 comprises 15 residues. The germline V gene encodes CDR1 SGHDN and CDR2 FVKESK. The CDR3 region is CASSKLAGGLETQYF. CDR3 sequence (DNA): TGTGCCAGCAGCAAACTAGCGGGAGGACTTGAGACCCAGTACTTC.

V usage is TRBV7-2 and J usage is TRBJ2-3, with TRBD2 matching over 8 bases. Germline V CDR1 and CDR2: SGHTA, FQGNSA. Trimming cost V 2 bases and J 2 bases; bases outside gene matches: 9. This CDR3 is built from 17 residues. CDR3 loop: CASSLMWIAGLTDTQYF. CDR3 bases: TGTGCCAGCAGCTTAATGTGGATAGCGGGGCTCACAGATACGCAGTATTTT. Full variable domain (remainder filled in from reference TRBV7-2 and TRBJ2-3): GAGVSQSPSNKVTEKGKDVELRCDPISGHTALYWYRQSLGQGLEFLIYFQGNSAPDKSGLPSDRFSAERTGGSVSTLTIQRTQQEDSAVYLCASSLMWIAGLTDTQYFGPGTRLTVL.

This sequence joins TRBV20-1 and TRBJ2-3; 15 nucleotides agree with TRBD2. V trimming: 6 bases; J trimming: 5 bases; junction bases outside the gene matches: 6. From germline, CDR1 is DFQATT and CDR2 SNEGSKA (reference sequence). CDR3 length: 15 residues. The CDR3 region has the DNA TGCAGTGCCCCCCCGGGACTAGCGGGGGGAGATACGCAGTATTTT. Its translation: CSAPPGLAGGDTQYF.

This clonotype was seen more than once but under ten times. The V gene is TRBV3-1, the J gene TRBJ2-1; D remains unclear. The ends were cut back, 0 bases at V and 4 bases at J, with 7 bases in the middle. Germline V CDR1 and CDR2: LGHDT, YNNKEL (reference sequence). This CDR3 is built from 14 residues. CDR3 residues: CASSQDGYYNEQFF. CDR3 nucleotide sequence: TGTGCCAGCAGCCAAGATGGATATTACAATGAGCAGTTCTTC.

This clonotype was counted a few times. V and J are TRBV29-1 and TRBJ2-5; D unclear. Trimming shortened V by 0 bases and J by 4 bases, and 12 bases separated the two germline ends. CDR1 is SQVTM and CDR2 is ANQGSEA in the germline V gene. The CDR3 is 14 residues long. The CDR3 here is CSVEEEGGRETQYF. For the CDR3, the DNA is TGCAGCGTTGAAGAGGAAGGTGGCCGAGAGACCCAGTACTTC.

In DNA, the CDR3 is TGTGCCAGCAGTCCCCGGGACAAATCCTACAATGAGCAGTTCTTC. Encoded protein: CASSPRDKSYNEQFF. V gene TRBV6-5 combines with J gene TRBJ2-1, with D maybe TRBD1 (6 bases). V was pared by 5 bases and J by 1 base, with 12 bases between. Germline V gene data show CDR1 as MNHEY and CDR2 as SVGAGI. The CDR3 runs to 15 residues.

This clonotype was observed a few times. V is TRBV5-1 and J is TRBJ1-1, with a weak D call TRBD1 (6 bases). This CDR3 spans 15 amino acids. The germline V gene has CDR1 SGHRS and CDR2 YFSETQ. Trimming cost V 4 bases and J 0 bases, with 13 bases left between them. CDR3 sequence reads: CASSPEGGLNTEAFF. The CDR3 DNA is TGCGCCAGCAGCCCGGAGGGGGGCCTGAACACTGAAGCTTTCTTT.

This CDR3 reads CASSVDSGNSPLHF. DNA for the CDR3: TGTGCCAGCAGTGTGGACAGTGGGAATTCACCCCTCCACTTT. V usage is TRBV2 and J usage is TRBJ1-6, with D possibly matching TRBD1 (6 bases). The CDR3 extends over 14 amino acids. The V gene's germline CDR1 is SNHLY and CDR2 FYNNEI. Trimming cost V 4 bases and J 7 bases, with 11 bases left between them.

This clonotype appeared a few times. The chain is built from TRBV18 and TRBJ1-2; 8 positions agree with TRBD1. The CDR3 consists of 14 residues. V shed 6 bases and J 2 bases; nucleotides not matched to a gene: 5. Germline V gene data show CDR1 as KGHSH and CDR2 as LQKENI. The CDR3 DNA sequence: TGTGCCAGCTCTCTGGGACAGGAGAACTATGGCTACACCTTC. It is translated as CASSLGQENYGYTF.

In DNA form, the CDR3 reads TGTGCCAGCATGGAGGGAGGACGGAATGAGCAGTTCTTC. Translation: CASMEGGRNEQFF. V is TRBV9 and J is TRBJ2-1, with a weak D call TRBD2 (6 bases). The CDR3 consists of 13 residues. Germline V CDR1 and CDR2: SGDLS, YYNGEE. Trimming removed 6 bases from V and 7 bases from J, with 14 bases in between.

The chain uses TRBV27 and TRBJ2-7; 7 positions agree with TRBD1. The CDR3 consists of 15 residues. Germline CDR1 MNHEY, CDR2 SMNVEV (reference sequence). V lost 6 bases and J lost 4; bases outside the gene matches: 12. The CDR3, as DNA: TGTGCCAGCAGGAGGGACAGAGTAACCCAGTACGAGCAGTACTTC. Translating it yields CASRRDRVTQYEQYF.

The chain uses TRBV10-3 and TRBJ2-7; TRBD1 or TRBD2 may be the D gene (5 bases each). The CDR3 spans 14 residues. The germline V gene encodes CDR1 ENHRY and CDR2 SYGVKD. V shed 6 bases and J shed 0 bases, with 12 bases lying between them. This chain's CDR3 is CAIRGTVSSYEQYF. CDR3 sequence (DNA): TGTGCCATCAGGGGGACGGTTAGCTCCTACGAGCAGTACTTC.

The V gene is TRBV2, the J gene TRBJ2-6; D gene uncertain. Germline V CDR1 and CDR2: SNHLY, FYNNEI. Trimming took off 11 bases at V and 0 bases at J, with 5 bases between the two ends. The length of the CDR3 is 12 residues. CDR3 sequence reads: CAGHSGANVLTF. The CDR3 nucleotides are TGTGCCGGCCACTCTGGGGCCAACGTCCTGACTTTC.

The chain links TRBV12-3 or TRBV12-4 to TRBJ1-4; the D is unclear. Trimming pared 8 bases from V and 4 bases from J, leaving 11 bases between. This CDR3 comprises 13 residues. This CDR3 reads CASAAGSNEKLFF. As DNA, the CDR3 is TGTGCCAGCGCCGCGGGTAGTAATGAAAAACTGTTTTTT.

This clonotype appeared once. V gene TRBV12-3 or TRBV12-4 combines with J gene TRBJ1-5; the D gene is possibly TRBD1 (5 bases). The length of the CDR3 is 13 residues. V dropped 6 bases and J dropped 4 bases, with 10 bases sitting between them. The CDR3 region has the DNA TGTGCCAGCAGCATGGACACAAATCAGCCCCAGCATTTT. Translation: CASSMDTNQPQHF.

The gene calls are TRBV24-1 and TRBJ2-7; possibly TRBD2 for D (5 bases). This CDR3 has 13 amino acids. Per germline, CDR1 KGHDR and CDR2 SFDVKD. V was cut by 5 bases and J by 0 bases, with 7 bases left in between. The CDR3 DNA reads TGTGCCACCAGTGCGGGATACTCCTACGAGCAGTACTTC. Protein sequence: CATSAGYSYEQYF.

Only one count was recorded for this clonotype. The V call is TRBV3-1, the J call TRBJ2-5; no clear D gene. Germline V gives CDR1 LGHDT, CDR2 YNNKEL (reference sequence). CDR3 size: 15 residues. V dropped 4 bases and J dropped 11 bases, with 23 bases sitting between them. The CDR3 nucleotides are TGTGCCAGCAGCCGAAACCGGAACTCTGTTACGACGCAGTACTTC. Residues: CASSRNRNSVTTQYF.